A selection of T cell receptor beta chains follows, all from one sample in a study of T cells after yellow fever vaccination. TCRdb reanalysed the 5' RACE reads using MiXCR and keeps one entry per CDR3 protein. Of 610,000 or so distinct CDR3 sequences in the sample, 10% to 15% are singletons; the top ten hold just under 15%. The sequences come from PBMCs, collected on the day of the yellow fever booster vaccination. These receptors all stem from a man aged 25 to 40 who received the YFV17D yellow fever vaccine. Both conserved end residues are part of each CDR3. The order of the fields is CDR3 DNA, CDR3 protein, D gene, clone size, V gene, J gene. A D gene is named only where the DNA matches it firmly. A clone size is listed for some rows: how often the clone was seen (once, few, many), or a class if it is expanded.

TGTGCCAGCAGTTACTCCTTCGGACAGGAGTTTGTGGAGACCCAGTACTTC	CASSYSFGQEFVETQYF	TRBD1	few	TRBV6-2/TRBV6-3	TRBJ2-5
TGTGCCAGCAGCCAAGATTCGAAGCTAGCGGCTTACAATGAGCAGTTCTTC	CASSQDSKLAAYNEQFF	TRBD2	many	TRBV14	TRBJ2-1
TGTGCCAGCAGTATGGGACTAGCGGAAAACATTCAGTACTTC	CASSMGLAENIQYF	TRBD2	-	TRBV2	TRBJ2-4
TGCAGTGCCCCAGTGGGGGGGGCGGCGGGGACCCAGTACTTC	CSAPVGGAAGTQYF	-	-	TRBV20-1	TRBJ2-5
TGTGCCAGCAGCTGGAAACAGGGGCAAGAGACCCAGTACTTC	CASSWKQGQETQYF	TRBD1	-	TRBV7-2	TRBJ2-5
TGTGCCAGCAGCTTCGCACTAGCGGGAGGGGAGACCCAGTACTTC	CASSFALAGGETQYF	TRBD2	few	TRBV7-2	TRBJ2-5
TGTGCCAGCGGGGGGGGCGCGGTTTTTGGGGATGAGCAGTTCTTC	CASGGGAVFGDEQFF	-	few	TRBV12-3/TRBV12-4	TRBJ2-1
TGTGCCAGCAGGGGCCCGGGGACTAGCGGGGGCACAGATACGCAGTATTTT	CASRGPGTSGGTDTQYF	TRBD2	few	TRBV27	TRBJ2-3
TGCAGTGCTAGAGGACTAGCGGGAGATTGGGCAGATACGCAGTATTTT	CSARGLAGDWADTQYF	TRBD2	-	TRBV20-1	TRBJ2-3
TGTGCCAGCAGCTTAGGCAGTGAGACCCAGTACTTC	CASSLGSETQYF	-	many	TRBV5-1	TRBJ2-5
TGTGCCAGCAGCTTTGGGGTCGCCGGGACTAGTACGCAGTATTTT	CASSFGVAGTSTQYF	TRBD2	-	TRBV5-6	TRBJ2-3
TGTGCCAGCAGCTCTGGACTAGCGGGAGTAGAAGAGCAGTACTTC	CASSSGLAGVEEQYF	TRBD2	-	TRBV7-2	TRBJ2-7
TGTGCCTGCCTAGGGGGCGGTGAAGCTTTCTTT	CACLGGGEAFF	TRBD1	few	TRBV27	TRBJ1-1
TGTGCCAGCAGTTCACAAACAGGGTCCAACGAGCAGTACTTC	CASSSQTGSNEQYF	-	few	TRBV27	TRBJ2-7
TGCAGTGCTAGAGATCGAGGGGAAGAGACCCAGTACTTC	CSARDRGEETQYF	-	-	TRBV20-1	TRBJ2-5
TGTGCCACCAGCAGCGTTGGTAATTCACCCCTCCACTTT	CATSSVGNSPLHF	-	many	TRBV15	TRBJ1-6